This T cell receptor (beta chain) appears in the sequencing data of a study of T cell clonotyping in hematopoietic cell transplantation. Study summary: Recipients' pretransplant samples followed cytoreduction.

This CDR3 is built from 12 residues. Trimming cost V 5 bases and J 0 bases, with 5 bases left between them. Germline assignment: CDR1 SEHNR and CDR2 FQNEAQ (reference sequence). This clone appeared once. Its antigen is unidentified. The time point: recipient sample about 28 days before transplant, after cytoreduction. Study-wide points: Higher Inverse Simpson Index values in graft donor and pretransplant recipient predicted broader posttransplant TCR diversity.

The protocol was immunoSEQ multiplex PCR, while the TCRdb copy is restricted to in-frame clones and leaves out a portion. The sample holds tens of thousands of clones, roughly 88% seen once. The source material was peripheral blood mononuclear cells, sampled before stem cell transplant. The source is a woman aged 60-75 years with acute myeloid leukemia. Some clones in this sample may be carry-over from other donors' samples. The chain couples TRBV7-9 to TRBJ2-7; D is unresolved. The CDR3 nucleotides are TGTGCCAGCAGCCGGAGCTCCTACGAGCAGTACTTC. Protein: CASSRSSYEQYF. The entire variable domain, with the rest obtained from reference TRBV7-9 and TRBJ2-7, is as follows: DTGVSQNPRHKITKRGQNVTFRCDPISEHNRLYWYRQTLGQGPEFLTYFQNEAQLEKSRLLSDRFSAERPKGSFSTLEIQRTEQGDSAMYLCASSRSSYEQYFGPGTRLTVT.